What follows is one T cell receptor (beta chain) and its context. Its specificity is not known. The CDR3 is 11 residues long. V dropped 5 bases and J dropped 8 bases, with 7 bases sitting between them. In germline, CDR1 is ENHRY, CDR2 SYGVKD. Alongside a J-beta primer mix, a sample-barcoded 5' primer served in a second PCR lasting 7 to 11 cycles. In TCRdb, the 5' RACE reads were re-called with MiXCR into one record per CDR3 protein. The repertoire includes 1.5 million to 2 million distinct CDR3 sequences, roughly 27% of them detected once, and 7.7% sits in the top ten. The data originate from a study of blood T cells in healthy people across ages. Study findings and constraints: It was not possible, with unsorted PBMCs, to conclusively compare naive and antigen-experienced cells.

What was sequenced was blood. This chain joins TRBV10-3 and TRBJ2-1; TRBD1 might be the D (5 bases). The receptor was isolated from a woman aged 25 to 39 in good health. The DNA for the CDR3 is TGTGCCATCAGTCAGGGCCATGAGCAGTTCTTC. Residues: CAISQGHEQFF.